The sample holds many counts of the clone carrying this T cell receptor (beta chain). No antigen is known for it. The data stem from a study of T cells in Graves' hyperthyroidism and ophthalmopathy. The study, taken as a whole, reports: Most clonotypes expanded in the thyroid (above 0.001) were also present in blood.

Uncontrolled infection, other autoimmune disease, pregnancy or lactation led to exclusion. Each diagnosis was grounded in clinical symptoms, serum thyroxine and TRAb, thyroid ultrasound, and orbital computed tomography. Amplification of TCR beta CDR3 regions used RNA as the template. HTBI primers were used for first-round RT-PCR of the TCR CDR3. TCRdb independently ran MiXCR on the multiplex PCR reads; one entry per CDR3 protein. The sample comprises under 600,000 distinct CDR3 sequences, approximately 15% of which are singletons, and roughly 3.3% rests with the top ten. This TCR came from a woman in her thirties or forties with Graves' ophthalmopathy. Source material: blood.

In DNA form, the CDR3 reads TGCGCCAGCAGCTTGGCCCCCTCAGATACGCAGTATTTT. Protein product: CASSLAPSDTQYF. The gene calls are TRBV5-1 and TRBJ2-3; no clear D. The germline V gene encodes CDR1 SGHRS and CDR2 YFSETQ. This CDR3 comprises 13 residues. The V and J ends lost 0 bases and 4 bases respectively, with 6 bases between them.